Listed below are T cell receptor beta chains from one sample, sequenced in a study of human T cells and chemical hapten exposure. TCRdb independently ran MiXCR on the RACE reads; one entry per CDR3 protein. The data contain 270,000 or so distinct CDR3 sequences, roughly 8% of them singletons. Sequenced material: whole blood, taken in connection with sensitization to the hapten diphenylcyclopropenone (DPC). Every receptor here comes from a man younger than 35 with alopecia areata. Some clones in this sample may be carry-over from other donors' samples. Each CDR3 is given with its conserved first and last residue. D genes are given only for firm matches. Clone size appears in some rows only: once, few, many, or a class for an expanded clone.

V	size	J	D	CDR3	DNA
TRBV7-9	.	TRBJ1-2	.	CASSLLGGPYGYTF	TGTGCCAGCAGCCTCTTAGGAGGCCCTTATGGCTACACCTTC
TRBV5-1	many	TRBJ2-2	.	CASSLDPGNTGELFF	TGCGCCAGCAGCTTGGACCCAGGGAACACCGGGGAGCTGTTTTTT
TRBV12-3/TRBV12-4	.	TRBJ1-6	.	CASSLLPSRGNSPLHF	TGTGCCAGCAGTTTGTTACCATCGAGGGGGAATTCACCCCTCCACTTT
TRBV12-5	few	TRBJ1-1	.	CASGSRTDLTVAFF	TGTGCTAGTGGTTCCCGGACGGACCTTACGGTAGCTTTCTTT
TRBV2	few	TRBJ1-1	.	CASSVLLMNTEAFF	TGTGCCAGCAGTGTTCTCCTAATGAACACTGAAGCTTTCTTT
TRBV5-1	.	TRBJ2-3	TRBD2	CASRPPSGGQDTQYF	TGCGCCAGCAGACCCCCCTCGGGGGGGCAAGATACGCAGTATTTT
TRBV7-2	few	TRBJ1-5	.	CVSSPRVNQPQHF	TGTGTCAGCAGCCCAAGGGTGAATCAGCCCCAGCATTTT
TRBV28	.	TRBJ1-5	TRBD1	CASSLLLTGIDQPQHF	TGTGCCAGCAGTTTACTATTGACAGGGATAGATCAGCCCCAGCATTTT
TRBV7-9	.	TRBJ1-5	.	CASTFGDSQPQHF	TGTGCCAGCACTTTCGGTGACAGTCAGCCCCAGCATTTT
TRBV5-6	many	TRBJ2-7	TRBD1	CASSLRDRGRLMTYEQYF	TGTGCCAGCAGCTTGAGGGACAGGGGCCGACTAATGACCTACGAGCAGTACTTC
TRBV11-2	.	TRBJ2-1	.	CASSSLGKGSYNEQFF	TGTGCCAGCAGTTCACTCGGGAAGGGTTCCTACAATGAGCAGTTCTTC
TRBV20-1	many	TRBJ1-3	.	CSAAEDLQHLVSGNTIYF	TGCAGTGCGGCCGAGGACCTACAGCATTTAGTTTCTGGAAACACCATATATTTT
TRBV12-3/TRBV12-4	.	TRBJ2-3	.	CASSQSLRTDTQYF	TGTGCCAGCAGCCAAAGCCTGAGAACAGATACGCAGTATTTT
TRBV20-1	few	TRBJ1-2	TRBD1	CSARDRHGQGAIGYGYTF	TGCAGTGCTAGAGATCGCCACGGACAGGGGGCCATAGGCTATGGCTACACCTTC
TRBV3-1	few	TRBJ2-2	.	CASSRYTGTSPGELFF	TGTGCCAGCAGCCGCTACACTGGGACATCCCCCGGGGAGCTGTTTTTT
TRBV9	.	TRBJ1-1	.	CASSPRTARMNTEAFF	TGTGCCAGCAGCCCGAGGACGGCTCGCATGAACACTGAAGCTTTCTTT
TRBV6-6	.	TRBJ1-4	.	CASSYRGGNEKLFF	TGTGCCAGCAGTTATCGGGGGGGTAATGAAAAACTGTTTTTT
TRBV14	once	TRBJ1-2	.	CASSQDGGTTANYGYTF	TGTGCCAGCAGCCAAGATGGCGGGACAACGGCTAACTATGGCTACACCTTC
TRBV3-1	few	TRBJ2-1	.	CASSLTPEDTLYNEQFF	TGTGCCAGCAGCCTAACCCCGGAGGACACCCTCTACAATGAGCAGTTCTTC
TRBV5-1	.	TRBJ2-7	.	CASSLDLLYEQYF	TGCGCCAGCAGCTTGGACTTACTCTACGAGCAGTACTTC
TRBV6-6	.	TRBJ2-7	.	CASSIQGYEQYF	TGTGCCAGCAGTATACAGGGCTACGAGCAGTACTTC